This paragraph reports one TCR beta chain. This sample was included in a study of blood T cell repertoires in COVID-19. Background on the study: Acute and convalescent COVID-19 samples came from the United States, Italy and Spain. Nucleic acid was either cDNA or gDNA, and it came from T cells, B-cell-depleted T cells, or PBMCs.

CDR1 and CDR2 (germline): LNHDA, SQIVND (reference sequence). The V end was cut by 3 bases, the J end by 2 bases, with 7 bases between. The CDR3 is 13 amino acids. Authors' processing steps: Nucleated cell counts were estimated from reference gene primer amplification. The protocol was immunoSEQ multiplex PCR, while the TCRdb copy is restricted to in-frame clones and leaves out a portion. The D gene and trimming were derived from the DNA, and the V and J assignments and clone size from that table. The table records about 160,000 clones, under 85% of them present only once. This sequence was found in a man aged 55 to 70 who had recovered from COVID-19. The chain has TRBV19 and TRBJ1-2, with D possibly TRBD1 on 5 matching bases. The sample taken for sequencing was peripheral blood. CDR3 bases: TGTGCCAGTAGTATCACAGGCAACTATGGCTACACCTTC. Translation: CASSITGNYGYTF.